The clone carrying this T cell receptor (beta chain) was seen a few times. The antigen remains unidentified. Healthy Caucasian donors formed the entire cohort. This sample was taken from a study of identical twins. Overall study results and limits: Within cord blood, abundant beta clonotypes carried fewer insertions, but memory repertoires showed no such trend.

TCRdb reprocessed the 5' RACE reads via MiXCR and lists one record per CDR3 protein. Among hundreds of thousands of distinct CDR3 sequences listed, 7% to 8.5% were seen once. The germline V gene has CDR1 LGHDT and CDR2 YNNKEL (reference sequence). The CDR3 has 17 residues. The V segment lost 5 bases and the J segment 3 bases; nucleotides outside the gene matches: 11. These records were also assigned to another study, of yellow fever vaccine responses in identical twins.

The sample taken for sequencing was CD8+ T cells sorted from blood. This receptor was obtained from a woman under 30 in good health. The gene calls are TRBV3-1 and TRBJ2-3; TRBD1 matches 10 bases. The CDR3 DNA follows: TGTGCCAGCAGCTCACGGACAGGGGGGCACCTAACAGATACGCAGTATTTT. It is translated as CASSSRTGGHLTDTQYF.